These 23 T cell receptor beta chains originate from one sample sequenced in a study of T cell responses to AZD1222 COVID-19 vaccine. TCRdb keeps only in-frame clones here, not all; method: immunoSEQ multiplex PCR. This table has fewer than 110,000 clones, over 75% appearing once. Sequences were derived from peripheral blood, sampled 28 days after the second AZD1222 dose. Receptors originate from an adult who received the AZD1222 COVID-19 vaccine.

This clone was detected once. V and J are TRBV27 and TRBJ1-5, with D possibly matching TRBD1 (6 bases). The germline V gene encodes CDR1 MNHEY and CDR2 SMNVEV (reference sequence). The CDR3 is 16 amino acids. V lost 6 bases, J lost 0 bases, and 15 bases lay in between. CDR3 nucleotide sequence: TGTGCCAGCAGCCGGATGGGGGGCCTTAGCAATCAGCCCCAGCATTTT. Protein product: CASSRMGGLSNQPQHF.

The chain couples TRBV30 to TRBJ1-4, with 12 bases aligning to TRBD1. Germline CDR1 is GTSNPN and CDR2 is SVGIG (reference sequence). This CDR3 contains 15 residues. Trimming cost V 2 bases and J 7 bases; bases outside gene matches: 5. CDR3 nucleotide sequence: TGTGCCTGGAGTCCCCTGGGACAGGGGGCTGAAAAACTGTTTTTT. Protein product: CAWSPLGQGAEKLFF.

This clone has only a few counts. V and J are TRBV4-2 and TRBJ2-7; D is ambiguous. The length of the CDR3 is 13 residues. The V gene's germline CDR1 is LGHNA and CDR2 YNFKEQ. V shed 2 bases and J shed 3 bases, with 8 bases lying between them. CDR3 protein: CASSQPENYEQYF. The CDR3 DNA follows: TGTGCCAGCAGCCAACCGGAGAACTACGAGCAGTACTTC.

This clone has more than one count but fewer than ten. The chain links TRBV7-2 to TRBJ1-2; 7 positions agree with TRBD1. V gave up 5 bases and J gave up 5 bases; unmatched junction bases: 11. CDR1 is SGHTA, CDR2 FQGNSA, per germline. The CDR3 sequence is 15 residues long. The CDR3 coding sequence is TGTGCCAGCAGCGGAGACAGGGTTCTTTTGTATGGCTACACCTTC. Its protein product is CASSGDRVLLYGYTF.

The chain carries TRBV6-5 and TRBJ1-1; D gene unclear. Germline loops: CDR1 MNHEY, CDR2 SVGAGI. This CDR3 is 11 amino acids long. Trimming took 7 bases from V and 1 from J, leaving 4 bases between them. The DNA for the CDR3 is TGTGCCAGCACAGGGAACACTGAAGCTTTCTTT. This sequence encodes CASTGNTEAFF.

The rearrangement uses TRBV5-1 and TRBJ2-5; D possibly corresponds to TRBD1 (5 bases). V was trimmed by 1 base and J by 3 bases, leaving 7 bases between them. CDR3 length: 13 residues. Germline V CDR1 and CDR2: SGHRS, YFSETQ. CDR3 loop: CASSLLTEETQYF. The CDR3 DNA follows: TGCGCCAGCAGCTTGCTGACAGAAGAGACCCAGTACTTC.

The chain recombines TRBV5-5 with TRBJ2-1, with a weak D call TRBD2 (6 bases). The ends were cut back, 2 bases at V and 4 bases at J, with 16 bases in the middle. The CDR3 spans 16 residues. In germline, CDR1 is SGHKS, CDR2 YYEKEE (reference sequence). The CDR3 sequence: CASSLTGTLPYNEQFF. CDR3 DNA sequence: TGTGCCAGCAGCTTAACCGGGACTCTACCTTACAATGAGCAGTTCTTC.

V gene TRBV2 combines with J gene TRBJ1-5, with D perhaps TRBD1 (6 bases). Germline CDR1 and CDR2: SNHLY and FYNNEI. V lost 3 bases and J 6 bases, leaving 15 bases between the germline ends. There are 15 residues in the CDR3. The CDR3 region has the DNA TGTGCCAGCAGTGATGCGGGGCAAGGGGGTCAGCCCCAGCATTTT. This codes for CASSDAGQGGQPQHF.

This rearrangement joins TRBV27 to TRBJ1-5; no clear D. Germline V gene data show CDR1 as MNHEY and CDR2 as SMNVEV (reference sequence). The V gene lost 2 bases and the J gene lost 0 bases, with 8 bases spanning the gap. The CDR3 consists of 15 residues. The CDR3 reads CASSLGRNSNQPQHF. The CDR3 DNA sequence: TGTGCCAGCAGTTTAGGAAGAAATAGCAATCAGCCCCAGCATTTT.

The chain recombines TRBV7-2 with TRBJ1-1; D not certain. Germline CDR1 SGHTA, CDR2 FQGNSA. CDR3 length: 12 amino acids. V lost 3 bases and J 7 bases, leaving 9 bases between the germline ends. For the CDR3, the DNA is TGTGCCAGCAGCTTCAACCGGGTTGAAGCTTTCTTT. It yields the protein CASSFNRVEAFF.

Here the CDR3 reads CAWSNDRDRVSEAFF. CDR3 DNA sequence: TGTGCCTGGAGCAACGACCGGGACAGAGTATCTGAAGCTTTCTTT. The chain links TRBV30 to TRBJ1-1, with 7 nucleotides matching TRBD1. The trim removed 3 bases at V and 6 bases at J, leaving 13 bases unmatched. In germline, CDR1 is GTSNPN, CDR2 SVGIG (reference sequence). This CDR3 comprises 15 residues.

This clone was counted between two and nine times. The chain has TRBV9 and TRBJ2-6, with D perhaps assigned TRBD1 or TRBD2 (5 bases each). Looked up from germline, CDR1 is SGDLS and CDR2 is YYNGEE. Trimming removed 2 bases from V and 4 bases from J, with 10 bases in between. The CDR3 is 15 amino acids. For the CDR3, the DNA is TGTGCCAGCAGCGTGAGAGGGGCCGGGGCCAACGTCCTGACTTTC. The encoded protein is CASSVRGAGANVLTF.

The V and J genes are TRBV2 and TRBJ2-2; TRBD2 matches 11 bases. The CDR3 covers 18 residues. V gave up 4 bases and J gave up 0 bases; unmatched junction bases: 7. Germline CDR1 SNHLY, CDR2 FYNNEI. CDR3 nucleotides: TGTGCCAGCAGTGTTCTAGGACTAGCGGGCCCGAACACCGGGGAGCTGTTTTTT. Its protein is CASSVLGLAGPNTGELFF. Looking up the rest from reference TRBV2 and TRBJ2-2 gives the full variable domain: EPEVTQTPSHQVTQMGQEVILRCVPISNHLYFYWYRQILGQKVEFLVSFYNNEISEKSEIFDDQFSVERPDGSNFTLKIRSTKLEDSAMYFCASSVLGLAGPNTGELFFGEGSRLTVL.

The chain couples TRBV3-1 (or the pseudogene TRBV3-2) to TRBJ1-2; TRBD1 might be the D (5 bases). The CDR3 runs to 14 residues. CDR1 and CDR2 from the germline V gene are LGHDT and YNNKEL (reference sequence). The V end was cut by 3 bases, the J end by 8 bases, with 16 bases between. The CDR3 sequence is CASSHLGPEEGYTF. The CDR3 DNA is TGTGCCAGCAGCCACCTGGGACCAGAAGAGGGCTACACCTTC.

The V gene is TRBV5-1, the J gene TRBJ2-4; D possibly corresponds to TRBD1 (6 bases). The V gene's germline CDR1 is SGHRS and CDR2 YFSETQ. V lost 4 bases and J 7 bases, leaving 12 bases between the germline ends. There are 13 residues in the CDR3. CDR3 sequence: CASSLAGENIQYF. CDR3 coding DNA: TGCGCCAGCAGCCTGGCAGGGGAGAACATTCAGTACTTC.

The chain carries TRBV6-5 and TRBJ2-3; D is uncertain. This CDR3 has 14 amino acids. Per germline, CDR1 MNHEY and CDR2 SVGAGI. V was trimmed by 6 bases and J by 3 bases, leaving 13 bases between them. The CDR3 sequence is CASRDLTHTDTQYF. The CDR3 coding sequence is TGTGCCAGCAGAGACCTCACCCATACAGATACGCAGTATTTT.

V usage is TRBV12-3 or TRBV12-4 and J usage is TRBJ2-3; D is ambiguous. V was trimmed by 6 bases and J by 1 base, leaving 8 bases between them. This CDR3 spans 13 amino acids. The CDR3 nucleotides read TGTGCCAGCAGACGACAAGGCACAGATACGCAGTATTTT. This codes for CASRRQGTDTQYF.

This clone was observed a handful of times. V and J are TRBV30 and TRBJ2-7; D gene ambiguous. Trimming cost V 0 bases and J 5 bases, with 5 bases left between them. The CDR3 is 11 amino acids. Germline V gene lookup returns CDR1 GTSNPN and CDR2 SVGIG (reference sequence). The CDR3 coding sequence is TGTGCCTGGAGTGTATTGGACGAGCAGTACTTC. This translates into CAWSVLDEQYF. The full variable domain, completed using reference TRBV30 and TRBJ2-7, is SQTIHQWPATLVQPVGSPLSLECTVEGTSNPNLYWYRQAAGRGLQLLFYSVGIGQISSEVPQNLSASRPQDRQFILSSKKLLLSDSGFYLCAWSVLDEQYFGPGTRLTVT.

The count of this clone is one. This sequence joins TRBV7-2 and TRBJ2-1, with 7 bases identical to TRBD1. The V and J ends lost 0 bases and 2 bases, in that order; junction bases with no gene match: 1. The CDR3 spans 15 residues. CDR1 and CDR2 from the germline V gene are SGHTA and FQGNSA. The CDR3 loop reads CASSLAGGTYNEQFF. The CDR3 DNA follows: TGTGCCAGCAGCTTAGCAGGGGGCACCTACAATGAGCAGTTCTTC.

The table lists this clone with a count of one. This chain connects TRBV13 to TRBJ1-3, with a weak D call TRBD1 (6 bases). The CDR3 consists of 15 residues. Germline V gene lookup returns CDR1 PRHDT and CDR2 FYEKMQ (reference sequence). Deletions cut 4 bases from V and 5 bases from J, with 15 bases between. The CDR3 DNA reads TGTGCCAGCAGCTCCCCGGGGGGCGGAAGAAACACCATATATTTT. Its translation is CASSSPGGGRNTIYF. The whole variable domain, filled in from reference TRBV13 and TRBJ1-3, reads AAGVIQSPRHLIKEKRETATLKCYPIPRHDTVYWYQQGPGQDPQFLISFYEKMQSDKGSIPDRFSAQQFSDYHSELNMSSLELGDSALYFCASSSPGGGRNTIYFGEGSWLTVV.

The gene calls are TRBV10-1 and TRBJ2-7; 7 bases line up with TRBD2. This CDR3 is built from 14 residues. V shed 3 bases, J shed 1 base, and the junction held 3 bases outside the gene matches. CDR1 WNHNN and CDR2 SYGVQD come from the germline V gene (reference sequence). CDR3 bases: TGCGCCAGCAGTGAAATAGCGGGTTCCTACGAGCAGTACTTC. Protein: CASSEIAGSYEQYF.

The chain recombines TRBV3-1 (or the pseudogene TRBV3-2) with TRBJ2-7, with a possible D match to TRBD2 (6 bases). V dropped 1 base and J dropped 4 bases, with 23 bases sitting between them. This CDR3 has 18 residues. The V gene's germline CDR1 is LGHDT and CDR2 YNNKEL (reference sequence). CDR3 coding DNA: TGTGCCAGCAGCCAAGGGGCCCTCAGGGTAGGAGGGGTATACGAGCAGTACTTC. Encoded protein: CASSQGALRVGGVYEQYF.

CDR3 residues: CSVAVGQGNTEAFF. In DNA, the CDR3 is TGCAGCGTCGCCGTGGGACAGGGGAACACTGAAGCTTTCTTT. J is TRBJ1-1 and V is TRBV29-1; 9 bases map to TRBD1. The CDR3 covers 14 residues. Germline V gene data show CDR1 as SQVTM and CDR2 as ANQGSEA. The ends lost 6 bases at V and 1 base at J; junction bases unmatched: 6.